In this sample, the clone carrying this T cell receptor (beta chain) turned up many times. Unique molecular identifier tags were affixed to discrete cDNA molecules. TCRdb re-derived calls from the 5' RACE reads in MiXCR, one entry per CDR3 protein. The sample has around 28,000 distinct CDR3 sequences, around 6% seen once. This specimen comes from a study of early T cells in non-severe SARS-CoV-2 infection. Across the study: Bulk RNA from unsorted whole blood was sequenced; chains were unpaired.

The sequence was obtained from an adult who was a healthcare worker with PCR-confirmed SARS-CoV-2 infection or an uninfected control (not recorded which). Sequencing was done on a sample of whole blood.

CDR3 in amino acids: CASSVAGGPRETQYF. CDR3 DNA: TGTGCCAGCAGTGTGGCGGGAGGGCCTCGAGAGACCCAGTACTTC. This rearrangement joins TRBV2 to TRBJ2-5; 9 bases line up with TRBD2. Germline CDR1 SNHLY, CDR2 FYNNEI. This CDR3 spans 15 amino acids. With V trimmed by 4 bases and J by 4 bases, 7 bases remained unmatched.